This T cell receptor beta chain was sequenced in a study of post-analysis software for immune sequencing data. As to this clonotype: Its antigen is unidentified.

V gave up 8 bases and J gave up 4 bases, with 17 bases separating them. The CDR3 has 14 amino acids. Study results and caveats: With TRBV5-6, TRBV5-1 and TRBV20-1 included, a handful of TRBV segments were more frequent in patients than in controls.

Incorporated into the TCR beta cDNA libraries were unique molecular identifiers, which served to reduce PCR and sequencing biases. TCRdb reprocessed the PCR reads via MiXCR and lists one record per CDR3 protein. Of hundreds of thousands of distinct CDR3 sequences detected, approximately 30% appear once; the ten largest clones hold more than 0.55%. The chain is built from TRBV12-3 or TRBV12-4 and TRBJ1-1; no reliable D call. The TCR comes from a girl aged 10 to 17 with multiple sclerosis. Source material: blood. CDR3 residues: CASGGGPRGTEAFF. CDR3 coding DNA: TGTGCCAGCGGCGGTGGCCCCCGAGGCACTGAAGCTTTCTTT.